The entry below describes one T cell receptor (beta chain). Its antigen is as yet unknown. Between roughly 20 and 33 mg of unsorted bulk tissue served as the source from which RNA and DNA were co-extracted. V was pared by 3 bases and J by 2 bases, with 11 bases between. The germline gives CDR1 DFQATT, CDR2 SNEGSKA (reference sequence). The CDR3 runs 13 residues. This sample was included in a study of tumor-infiltrating lymphocytes in primary liver carcinoma. Study observations and caveats: Tumors had a top-250-clone fraction that was significantly higher than blood (p = 0.039).

Using a constant-region primer together with ProtoScript II reverse transcriptase, TCR beta cDNA was made from about 500 ng of total RNA. What produced the TCR beta libraries was three nested multiplex PCR rounds using slightly modified ARM-PCR. The first two PCR rounds used TRBV1-TRBV30 forward primers with a C-beta reverse primer, about 10 cycles each. Using its own MiXCR run on the multiplex PCR reads, TCRdb lists one record per CDR3 protein. Among tens of thousands of distinct CDR3 sequences listed, less than 85% were seen once. The rearrangement uses TRBV20-1 and TRBJ2-7; D not resolved. This receptor was taken from a man aged 40-55 years with primary liver carcinoma and hepatitis B virus infection. The sequenced sample was liver tumor tissue from sampling region 5. Subset reported: tumor region T5, tumor centre. CDR3 bases: TGCAGTGCTAGCAGGTGGCTCCCCTACGAGCAGTACTTC. It codes for CSASRWLPYEQYF.